These T cell receptor beta chains were read from a single sample in a study of blood T cell repertoires in COVID-19. Data came from immunoSEQ multiplex PCR; TCRdb stores just in-frame clones and leaves some out. The sample gives roughly 92,000 clones, 87% of which show up once; under 8% is in the top ten. Sequencing was carried out using peripheral blood. These receptors all stem from a human donor with acute or convalescent COVID-19. The donor label of this sample is uncertain. Both conserved end residues are part of each CDR3. Fields, in order: J gene, V gene, D gene, clone size, CDR3 DNA, CDR3 protein. The D gene is left open where the match is weak. Size is stated for part of the rows, as once, few or many counts, or as a class when the clone is expanded.

J: TRBJ1-2; V: TRBV28; D: -; size: -; DNA: TGTGCCAGCAGTTTCCGGACAGCTAACTATGGCTACACCTTC; CDR3: CASSFRTANYGYTF
J: TRBJ2-7; V: TRBV11-3; D: TRBD1; size: -; DNA: TGTGCCAGCGGGAGGATCGGGACAGGGGCCGAGCAGTACTTC; CDR3: CASGRIGTGAEQYF
J: TRBJ2-7; V: TRBV28; D: TRBD1; size: once; DNA: TGTGCCAGCAGTTTATGGACCGGACAGGGGCCCTCCTACGAGCAGTACTTC; CDR3: CASSLWTGQGPSYEQYF
J: TRBJ1-1; V: TRBV5-1; D: -; size: once; DNA: TGCGCCAGCAGTCAGGGAACTGAAGCTTTCTTT; CDR3: CASSQGTEAFF
J: TRBJ1-6; V: TRBV7-3; D: -; size: -; DNA: TGTGCCAGCAGCTTTAACCTAAATTCACCCCTCCACTTT; CDR3: CASSFNLNSPLHF
J: TRBJ2-7; V: TRBV30; D: -; size: -; DNA: TGTGCCTGGAGTACGGGTTACGAGCAGTACTTC; CDR3: CAWSTGYEQYF
J: TRBJ1-1; V: TRBV12-1; D: -; size: -; DNA: TGTGCCAGCAGCCCCGCCAGGCAGGGTGGGAACACTGAAGCTTTCTTT; CDR3: CASSPARQGGNTEAFF
J: TRBJ2-2; V: TRBV7-3; D: -; size: few; DNA: TGTGCCAGCAGCCCCAGCGGCGGGCTGAACACCGGGGAGCTGTTTTTT; CDR3: CASSPSGGLNTGELFF
J: TRBJ1-2; V: TRBV2; D: TRBD1; size: -; DNA: TGTGCCAGCACGCGGGACAGGGTATTGGGTGGCTACACCTTC; CDR3: CASTRDRVLGGYTF
J: TRBJ2-3; V: TRBV7-3; D: -; size: -; DNA: TGTGCCAGCAGCTTAAAAGCGTGGGGGCTCACAGATACGCAGTATTTT; CDR3: CASSLKAWGLTDTQYF
J: TRBJ2-1; V: TRBV5-6; D: TRBD1; size: -; DNA: TGTGCCAGCACCGTATCCGGGACAGGGTACAATGAGCAGTTCTTC; CDR3: CASTVSGTGYNEQFF
J: TRBJ2-1; V: TRBV4-3; D: TRBD2; size: -; DNA: TGCGCCAGCAGCCAAGGTGGGACTAGCGGGGGGGGCTACAATGAGCAGTTCTTC; CDR3: CASSQGGTSGGGYNEQFF
J: TRBJ1-2; V: TRBV7-9; D: -; size: -; DNA: TGTGCCAGCAGCCCCCCTCGGGGACAAGTAGACTATGGCTACACCTTC; CDR3: CASSPPRGQVDYGYTF
J: TRBJ1-2; V: TRBV13; D: -; size: -; DNA: TGTGCCAGCAGCCGCAGGGTAGAGGGCTACACCTTC; CDR3: CASSRRVEGYTF
J: TRBJ1-5; V: TRBV5-5; D: -; size: -; DNA: TGTGCCAGCAGCTTGAGGGGCGATCAGCCCCAGCATTTT; CDR3: CASSLRGDQPQHF
J: TRBJ2-3; V: TRBV4-1; D: TRBD1; size: -; DNA: TGCGCCAGCAGCCTTGGGACAGACACAGATACGCAGTATTTT; CDR3: CASSLGTDTDTQYF
J: TRBJ1-4; V: TRBV3-1/TRBV3-2; D: TRBD1; size: once; DNA: TGTGCCAGCAGCCTGCTCCCGGACAGGGTAGGAGAAAAACTGTTTTTT; CDR3: CASSLLPDRVGEKLFF
J: TRBJ2-7; V: TRBV12-3/TRBV12-4; D: -; size: once; DNA: TGTGCCAGCAGTTTAGCTCGCTACGAGCAGTACTTC; CDR3: CASSLARYEQYF
J: TRBJ2-2; V: TRBV7-3; D: -; size: -; DNA: TGTGCCAGCAGCTTACGAGGGATCGACACCGGGGAGCTGTTTTTT; CDR3: CASSLRGIDTGELFF
J: TRBJ1-5; V: TRBV5-1; D: -; size: few; DNA: TGCGCCAGCAGCTACTCCGGGAATCAGCCCCAGCATTTT; CDR3: CASSYSGNQPQHF
J: TRBJ1-1; V: TRBV5-4; D: -; size: -; DNA: TGTGCCAGCAGCGTCGCCCTTGGGAGGACTGAAGCTTTCTTT; CDR3: CASSVALGRTEAFF
J: TRBJ2-4; V: TRBV20-1; D: -; size: -; DNA: TGCAGTGCTGGCCCTAGAGACATTCAGTACTTC; CDR3: CSAGPRDIQYF
J: TRBJ1-2; V: TRBV11-2; D: TRBD1; size: -; DNA: TGTGCCAGCAGCTCTCGGACAGGGGGCGCGAGTGGCTACACCTTC; CDR3: CASSSRTGGASGYTF
J: TRBJ1-2; V: TRBV29-1; D: -; size: -; DNA: TGCAGCGCGACTCCGGCAGGGTTGGGCTATGGCTACACCTTC; CDR3: CSATPAGLGYGYTF
J: TRBJ2-1; V: TRBV30; D: TRBD2; size: -; DNA: TGTGCCTGGAGTGTGGGCGGGGGGTCCTACAATGAGCAGTTCTTC; CDR3: CAWSVGGGSYNEQFF
J: TRBJ1-4; V: TRBV6-1; D: -; size: -; DNA: TGTGCCAGCAATGAAGGGAGGGTTGAAAAACTGTTTTTT; CDR3: CASNEGRVEKLFF
J: TRBJ1-4; V: TRBV5-5; D: TRBD1; size: -; DNA: TGTGCCAGCAGCTTGGGACAGGGGAGCTCTAATGAAAAACTGTTTTTT; CDR3: CASSLGQGSSNEKLFF
J: TRBJ2-3; V: TRBV5-1; D: TRBD1; size: -; DNA: TGCGCCAGCAGCCGCCACGCGCTGACAGGGGGCGGGAGCACAGATACGCAGTATTTT; CDR3: CASSRHALTGGGSTDTQYF
J: TRBJ2-7; V: TRBV3-1/TRBV3-2; D: TRBD2; size: -; DNA: TGTGCCAGCAGCCAAGGACTAGCGGGGGGCTACGAGCAGTACTTC; CDR3: CASSQGLAGGYEQYF
J: TRBJ1-5; V: TRBV2; D: TRBD1; size: -; DNA: TGTGCCAGCGGAGGACAGGGGGTTGATCAGCCCCAGCATTTT; CDR3: CASGGQGVDQPQHF
J: TRBJ1-2; V: TRBV30; D: -; size: once; DNA: TGTGCCTGGAGTGTTAGAGGGAACTATGGCTACACCTTC; CDR3: CAWSVRGNYGYTF
J: TRBJ2-7; V: TRBV28; D: -; size: -; DNA: TGTGCCAGCAGTTTGAGGTCAGCGGTTGGCGAGCAGTACTTC; CDR3: CASSLRSAVGEQYF
J: TRBJ1-1; V: TRBV5-4; D: -; size: -; DNA: TGTGCCAGCAGCTTGGACACCCCCACTGAAGCTTTCTTT; CDR3: CASSLDTPTEAFF
J: TRBJ1-2; V: TRBV18; D: TRBD1; size: -; DNA: TGTGCCAGCTCATTAGAAGGGACAGCTAGACAAAATGGCTACACCTTC; CDR3: CASSLEGTARQNGYTF
J: TRBJ2-1; V: TRBV11-2; D: TRBD2; size: -; DNA: TGTGCCAGCAGCTTAGGGCCTAGCGGGGAAGGGAATGAGCAGTTCTTC; CDR3: CASSLGPSGEGNEQFF
J: TRBJ1-2; V: TRBV5-4; D: TRBD1; size: once; DNA: TGTGCCAGCAGCTCCGTAGCCGGGACAGACTATGGCTACACCTTC; CDR3: CASSSVAGTDYGYTF
J: TRBJ1-1; V: TRBV4-1; D: -; size: -; DNA: TGCGCCAGCAGCTCTAAGCCGGCGGCTGAAGCTTTCTTT; CDR3: CASSSKPAAEAFF
J: TRBJ1-5; V: TRBV30; D: -; size: -; DNA: TGTGCCTGGAGCCACAGGGAGAATCAGCCCCAGCATTTT; CDR3: CAWSHRENQPQHF
J: TRBJ1-5; V: TRBV7-6; D: -; size: -; DNA: TGTGCCAGCAGCAAAACAGGGAATCAGCCCCAGCATTTT; CDR3: CASSKTGNQPQHF
J: TRBJ2-7; V: TRBV9; D: -; size: -; DNA: TGTGCCAGCAGCGTAGGGGTAGGGGCTCCCTACGAGCAGTACTTC; CDR3: CASSVGVGAPYEQYF
J: TRBJ1-3; V: TRBV5-4; D: -; size: -; DNA: TGTGCCAGCAGCCGGGGGGGGGTAACTGGAAACACCATATATTTT; CDR3: CASSRGGVTGNTIYF
J: TRBJ2-7; V: TRBV5-5; D: -; size: -; DNA: TGTGCCAGCAGCAGCCTACAGGGACCGGGTCCCGAGCAGTACTTC; CDR3: CASSSLQGPGPEQYF
J: TRBJ2-4; V: TRBV7-2; D: -; size: few; DNA: TGTGCCAGCAGCCTCCTCCGAGGGGGGGAGGGAAGGGGAAACATTCAGTACTTC; CDR3: CASSLLRGGEGRGNIQYF
J: TRBJ2-1; V: TRBV5-4; D: -; size: -; DNA: TGTGCCAGCAGCCGAGACAGATACAATGAGCAGTTCTTC; CDR3: CASSRDRYNEQFF
J: TRBJ2-2; V: TRBV15; D: -; size: -; DNA: TGTGCCACCAGCAGAGGAGGGATGGGAGCCGGGGAGCTGTTTTTT; CDR3: CATSRGGMGAGELFF
J: TRBJ2-3; V: TRBV5-1; D: TRBD2; size: -; DNA: TGCGCCAGCAGCTTGAGCGGGACTAGCGGGGGGAGGGATACGCAGTATTTT; CDR3: CASSLSGTSGGRDTQYF
J: TRBJ2-1; V: TRBV9; D: -; size: -; DNA: TGTGCCAGCAGCGCGTATAGCTCCTACAATGAGCAGTTCTTC; CDR3: CASSAYSSYNEQFF
J: TRBJ2-5; V: TRBV5-1; D: -; size: -; DNA: TGCGCCAGCAGCTTGCCGTACCAAGAGACCCAGTACTTC; CDR3: CASSLPYQETQYF
J: TRBJ2-7; V: TRBV6-1; D: -; size: -; DNA: TGTGCCAGCAGTGAATGGACAACTATCTACGAGCAGTACTTC; CDR3: CASSEWTTIYEQYF
J: TRBJ2-6; V: TRBV11-2; D: -; size: -; DNA: TGTGCCAGCAGCTTTCTCTCTGGGGCCAACGTCCTGACTTTC; CDR3: CASSFLSGANVLTF
J: TRBJ2-6; V: TRBV5-1; D: TRBD1; size: -; DNA: TGCGCCAGCAGCCTTCCGGGACAGGCCTCCTCTGGGGCCAACGTCCTGACTTTC; CDR3: CASSLPGQASSGANVLTF
J: TRBJ2-2; V: TRBV19; D: -; size: -; DNA: TGTGCCAGTAGTATCGGTATTTTTGGTTCCGGGGAGCTGTTTTTT; CDR3: CASSIGIFGSGELFF
J: TRBJ2-5; V: TRBV28; D: TRBD1; size: once; DNA: TGTGCCAGCAGTCCATTCAGGGACAGCTACCAAGAGACCCAGTACTTC; CDR3: CASSPFRDSYQETQYF
J: TRBJ2-3; V: TRBV11-2; D: -; size: -; DNA: TGTGCCAGCAGCTACTGGGACAACCCCCGGGCGGATACGCAGTATTTT; CDR3: CASSYWDNPRADTQYF
J: TRBJ2-2; V: TRBV5-1; D: TRBD1; size: -; DNA: TGCGCCAGCAGCCAAAGGGGGCTCCCCACCGGGGAGCTGTTTTTT; CDR3: CASSQRGLPTGELFF
J: TRBJ2-1; V: TRBV11-3; D: -; size: -; DNA: TGTGCCAGCAGCTTAAACGGGAATGAGCAGTTCTTC; CDR3: CASSLNGNEQFF
J: TRBJ2-5; V: TRBV18; D: TRBD2; size: -; DNA: TGTGCCAGCTCACCGGGACTAGCGGGCCAAGAGACCCAGTACTTC; CDR3: CASSPGLAGQETQYF
J: TRBJ2-3; V: TRBV28; D: TRBD2; size: -; DNA: TGTGCCAGCAGCTCTGCGGGGGGCTTTGGCACAGATACGCAGTATTTT; CDR3: CASSSAGGFGTDTQYF
J: TRBJ1-3; V: TRBV5-1; D: -; size: once; DNA: TGCGCCAGCAGCTCAAGAGAAGCTGGCTCTGGAAACACCATATATTTT; CDR3: CASSSREAGSGNTIYF